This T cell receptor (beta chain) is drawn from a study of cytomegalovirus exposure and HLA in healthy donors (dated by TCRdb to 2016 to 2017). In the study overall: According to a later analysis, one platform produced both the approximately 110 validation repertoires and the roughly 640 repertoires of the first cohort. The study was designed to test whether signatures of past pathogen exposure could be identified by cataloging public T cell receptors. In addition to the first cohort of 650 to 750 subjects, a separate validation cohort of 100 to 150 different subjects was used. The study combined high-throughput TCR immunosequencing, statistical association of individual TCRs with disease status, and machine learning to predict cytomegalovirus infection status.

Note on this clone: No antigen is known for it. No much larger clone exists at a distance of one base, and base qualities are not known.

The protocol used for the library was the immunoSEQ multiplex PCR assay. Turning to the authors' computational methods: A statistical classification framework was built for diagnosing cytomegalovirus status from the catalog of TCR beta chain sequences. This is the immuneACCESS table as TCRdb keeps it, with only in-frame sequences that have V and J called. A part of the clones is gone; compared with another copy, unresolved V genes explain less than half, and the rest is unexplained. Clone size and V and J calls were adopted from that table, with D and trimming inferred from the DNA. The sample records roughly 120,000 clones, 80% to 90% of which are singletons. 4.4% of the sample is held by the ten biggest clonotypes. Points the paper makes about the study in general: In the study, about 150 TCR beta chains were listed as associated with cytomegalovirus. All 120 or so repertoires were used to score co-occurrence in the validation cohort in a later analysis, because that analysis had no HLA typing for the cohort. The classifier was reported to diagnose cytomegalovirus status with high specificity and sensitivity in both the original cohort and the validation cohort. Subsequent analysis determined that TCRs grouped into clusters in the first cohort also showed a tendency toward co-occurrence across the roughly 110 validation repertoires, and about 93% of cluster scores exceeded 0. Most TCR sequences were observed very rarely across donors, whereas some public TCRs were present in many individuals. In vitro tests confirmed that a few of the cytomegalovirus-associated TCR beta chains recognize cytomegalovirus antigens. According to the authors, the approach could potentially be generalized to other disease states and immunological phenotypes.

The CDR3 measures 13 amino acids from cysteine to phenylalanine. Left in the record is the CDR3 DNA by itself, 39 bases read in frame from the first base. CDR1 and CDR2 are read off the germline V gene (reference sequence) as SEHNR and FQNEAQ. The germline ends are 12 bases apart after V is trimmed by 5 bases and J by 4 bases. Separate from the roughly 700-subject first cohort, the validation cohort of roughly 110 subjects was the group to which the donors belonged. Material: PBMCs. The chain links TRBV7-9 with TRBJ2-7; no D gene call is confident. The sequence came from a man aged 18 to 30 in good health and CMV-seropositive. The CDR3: CASSPSARYEQYF. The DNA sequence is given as TGTGCCAGCAGCCCCTCCGCGAGGTACGAGCAGTACTTC.